Below are 9 T cell receptor beta chains sequenced from a single sample in a study of T-cell reconstitution after alpha-beta-depleted transplantation in children. The authors prepared the TCRbeta library with unique molecular identifiers. MiXCR was run by TCRdb on the PCR reads, yielding one entry per CDR3 protein. The profile shows a few hundred thousand distinct CDR3 sequences, around 25% of them singletons. The sample here was PBMCs, mostly from graft donor cells, taken 180 days after TCRalphabeta/CD19-depleted stem cell transplant. These receptors all stem from a male patient aged 5 to 17 who had a stem cell transplant for acute lymphoblastic leukemia, so the T cells may come from the graft donor.

This clonotype was counted a few times. This sequence joins TRBV7-6 and TRBJ2-7; maybe TRBD1 (5 bases). V lost 1 base, J lost 1 base, and 11 bases lay in between. This CDR3 is 15 amino acids long. CDR1 SGHVS and CDR2 FNYEAQ come from the germline V gene. The CDR3 region is CASSLEGPGSYEQYF. CDR3 DNA: TGTGCCAGCAGCTTAGAGGGGCCGGGTTCCTACGAGCAGTACTTC.

This clonotype was seen a single time. One end of the junction fails to match germline, which may point to a read error. The V and J genes are TRBV29-1 and TRBJ2-7; perhaps D is TRBD1 or TRBD2 (5 bases each). The CDR3 spans 13 residues. Germline lookup yields CDR1 SQVTM and CDR2 ANQGSEA. CDR3 sequence: CIVDRDGSYEQYF. Written as DNA, the CDR3 is TGCATCGTTGACCGGGACGGCTCCTACGAGCAGTACTTC.

The table lists this clonotype with many counts. V is TRBV11-2 and J is TRBJ2-5; no reliable D call. The V gene's germline CDR1 is SGHAT and CDR2 FQNNGV. Trimming left V 2 bases short and J 7 bases short, with 20 bases between. This CDR3 spans 16 amino acids. CDR3 amino acids: CASSLQDTATPGTQYF. CDR3 DNA sequence: TGTGCCAGCAGCTTACAAGATACAGCCACCCCAGGGACCCAGTACTTC. Combining the CDR3 with reference TRBV11-2 and TRBJ2-5 gives the whole variable domain EAGVAQSPRYKIIEKRQSVAFWCNPISGHATLYWYQQILGQGPKLLIQFQNNGVVDDSQLPKDRFSAERLKGVDSTLKIQPAKLEDSAVYLCASSLQDTATPGTQYFGPGTRLLVL.

The chain is built from TRBV12-3 or TRBV12-4 and TRBJ2-1; D call uncertain. V was cut by 6 bases and J by 12 bases, with 12 bases left in between. The CDR3 sequence is 11 residues long. CDR3: CASSLGWGQFF. DNA of the CDR3: TGTGCCAGCAGCCTTGGCTGGGGGCAGTTCTTC.

Ten or more counts support this clonotype. This CDR3 is CASSTEAGGNTGELFF. The CDR3 bases are TGTGCCAGCAGCACCGAAGCGGGAGGCAACACCGGGGAGCTGTTTTTT. The gene calls are TRBV7-9 and TRBJ2-2; 9 bases match TRBD2. Germline assignment: CDR1 SEHNR and CDR2 FQNEAQ (reference sequence). The CDR3 has 16 amino acids. J gave up 2 bases and V 5 bases, and 6 bases lay outside the gene matches. Based on the CDR3 plus reference TRBV7-9 and TRBJ2-2, the full variable domain is DTGVSQNPRHKITKRGQNVTFRCDPISEHNRLYWYRQTLGQGPEFLTYFQNEAQLEKSRLLSDRFSAERPKGSFSTLEIQRTEQGDSAMYLCASSTEAGGNTGELFFGEGSRLTVL.

The rearrangement uses TRBV28 and TRBJ2-2; a weak D match, TRBD2 (6 bases). Per the germline V gene, CDR1 is MDHEN and CDR2 is SYDVKM. V dropped 5 bases and J dropped 1 base, with 14 bases sitting between them. The CDR3 totals 16 residues. The CDR3 sequence is CASSPILALNTGELFF. Written as DNA, the CDR3 is TGTGCCAGCAGTCCCATCCTAGCGTTGAACACCGGGGAGCTGTTTTTT. Full variable domain (rest looked up from reference TRBV28 and TRBJ2-2): DVKVTQSSRYLVKRTGEKVFLECVQDMDHENMFWYRQDPGLGLRLIYFSYDVKMKEKGDIPEGYSVSREKKERFSLILESASTNQTSMYLCASSPILALNTGELFFGEGSRLTVL.

The chain is built from TRBV19 and TRBJ1-4, with 9 nucleotides matching TRBD1. This CDR3 contains 17 residues. The germline V gene encodes CDR1 LNHDA and CDR2 SQIVND (reference sequence). J gave up 4 bases and V 9 bases, and 15 bases lay outside the gene matches. CDR3 amino acids: CASHTTGTGLNNEKLFF. The CDR3 region has the DNA TGTGCCAGCCACACGACCGGGACAGGGCTAAATAATGAAAAACTGTTTTTT.

This rearrangement joins TRBV28 to TRBJ2-1; 7 nucleotides line up with TRBD2. Germline loops: CDR1 MDHEN, CDR2 SYDVKM. The CDR3 runs to 15 residues. J gave up 5 bases and V 8 bases, and 12 bases lay outside the gene matches. For the CDR3, the DNA is TGTGCCAGCGTTTCCGGACTAGAGGAGCACAATGAGCAGTTCTTC. It yields the protein CASVSGLEEHNEQFF. Full variable domain (remainder filled in from reference TRBV28 and TRBJ2-1): DVKVTQSSRYLVKRTGEKVFLECVQDMDHENMFWYRQDPGLGLRLIYFSYDVKMKEKGDIPEGYSVSREKKERFSLILESASTNQTSMYLCASVSGLEEHNEQFFGPGTRLTVL.

This clonotype was found a few times. The V gene is TRBV4-1, the J gene TRBJ2-7; 7 bases line up with TRBD2. Germline loops: CDR1 MGHRA, CDR2 YSYEKL. J lost 2 bases, V lost 7 bases, and 14 bases had no gene match. This CDR3 region has 16 residues. CDR3 sequence reads: CASTPRARREPYEQYF. For the CDR3, the DNA is TGCGCCAGCACCCCACGAGCTAGGCGGGAGCCCTACGAGCAGTACTTC.